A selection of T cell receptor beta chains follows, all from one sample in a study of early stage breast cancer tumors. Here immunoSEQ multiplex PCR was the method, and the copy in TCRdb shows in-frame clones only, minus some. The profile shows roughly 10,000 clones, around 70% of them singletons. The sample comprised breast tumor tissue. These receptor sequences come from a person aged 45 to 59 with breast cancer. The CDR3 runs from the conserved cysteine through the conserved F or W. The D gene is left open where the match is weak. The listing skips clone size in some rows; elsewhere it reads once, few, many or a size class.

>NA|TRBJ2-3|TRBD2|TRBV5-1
CASSRDYLTDTQYF
TGCGCCAGCAGCCGGGACTACCTCACAGATACGCAGTATTTT
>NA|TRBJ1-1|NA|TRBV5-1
CASSLGGGNTEAFF
TGCGCCAGCAGCTTGGGTGGAGGGAACACTGAAGCTTTCTTT
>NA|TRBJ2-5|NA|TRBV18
CASSPPALETQYF
TGTGCCAGCTCACCTCCCGCATTGGAGACCCAGTACTTC
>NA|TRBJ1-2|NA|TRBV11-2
CASSLGGGAEPNYGYTF
TGTGCCAGCAGCTTAGGGGGTGGAGCGGAACCTAACTATGGCTACACCTTC
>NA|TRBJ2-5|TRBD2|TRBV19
CASSIGLAGGFSLETQYF
TGTGCCAGTAGTATCGGCCTAGCGGGGGGGTTCTCTCTGGAGACCCAGTACTTC
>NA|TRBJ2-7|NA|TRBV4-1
CASSQDLQVYYEQYF
TGCGCCAGCAGCCAAGATCTCCAGGTATACTACGAGCAGTACTTC
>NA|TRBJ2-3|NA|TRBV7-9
CASSLGQADTQYF
TGTGCCAGCAGCTTAGGACAAGCAGATACGCAGTATTTT
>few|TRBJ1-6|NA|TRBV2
CASRQGSSYNSPLHF
TGTGCCAGCAGACAGGGTAGCTCCTATAATTCACCCCTCCACTTT
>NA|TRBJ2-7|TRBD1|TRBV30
CAWSPGTATYEQYF
TGTGCCTGGAGTCCCGGGACAGCGACCTACGAGCAGTACTTC
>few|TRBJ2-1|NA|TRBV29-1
CSVDAGGNEQFF
TGCAGCGTTGATGCCGGGGGCAATGAGCAGTTCTTC
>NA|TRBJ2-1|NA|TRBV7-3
CASSSLFGNEQFF
TGTGCCAGCAGCTCTCTTTTCGGTAATGAGCAGTTCTTC
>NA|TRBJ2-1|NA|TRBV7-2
CASSYTWGHNEQFF
TGTGCCAGCAGCTACACATGGGGCCACAATGAGCAGTTCTTC
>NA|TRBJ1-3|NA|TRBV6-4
CASSDGSQAYSGNTIYF
TGTGCCAGCAGTGACGGGAGTCAGGCTTACTCTGGAAACACCATATATTTT
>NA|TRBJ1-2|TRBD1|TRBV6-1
CASSSGTGRGSGYTF
TGTGCCAGCAGCTCCGGGACAGGCCGGGGGTCTGGCTACACCTTC
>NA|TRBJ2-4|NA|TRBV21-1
CASSKNPGQTLAKNIQYF
TGTGCCAGCAGCAAAAACCCCGGACAGACCTTAGCCAAAAACATTCAGTACTTC
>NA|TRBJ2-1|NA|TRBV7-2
CASSLAGGRTYNEQFF
TGTGCCAGCAGCTTAGCGGGGGGGCGGACCTACAATGAGCAGTTCTTC
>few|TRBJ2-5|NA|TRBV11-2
CASSLTGIPETQYF
TGTGCCAGCAGCTTAACAGGGATACCAGAGACCCAGTACTTC
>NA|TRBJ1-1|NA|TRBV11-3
CASSSTNTGKAFF
TGTGCCAGCAGCTCCACTAATACAGGCAAAGCTTTCTTT
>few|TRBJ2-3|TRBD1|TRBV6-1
CASVTGGPDTQYF
TGTGCCAGCGTGACAGGGGGCCCAGATACGCAGTATTTT
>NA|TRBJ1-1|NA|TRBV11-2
CASSFPFQNTEAFF
TGTGCCAGCAGCTTTCCGTTCCAGAACACTGAAGCTTTCTTT
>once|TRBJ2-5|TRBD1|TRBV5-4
CASSTPGQMIQETQYF
TGTGCCAGCAGCACCCCGGGACAGATGATACAAGAGACCCAGTACTTC
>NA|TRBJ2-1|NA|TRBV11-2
CASSLGAGYEQFF
TGTGCCAGCAGCTTAGGGGCGGGATATGAGCAGTTCTTC
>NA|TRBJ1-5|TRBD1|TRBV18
CASSRTGGNQPQHF
TGTGCCAGCTCCCGGACAGGGGGCAATCAGCCCCAGCATTTT
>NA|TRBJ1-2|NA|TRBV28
CASSPPRTANYGYTF
TGTGCCAGCAGTCCCCCCCGGACAGCCAACTATGGCTACACCTTC
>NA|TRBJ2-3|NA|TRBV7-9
CASSRSMGYTDTQYF
TGTGCCAGCAGCAGAAGCATGGGCTACACAGATACGCAGTATTTT
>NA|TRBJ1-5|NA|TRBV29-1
CSVGAGFSNQPQHF
TGCAGCGTGGGGGCAGGCTTTAGCAATCAGCCCCAGCATTTT
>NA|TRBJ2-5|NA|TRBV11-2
CASSPTGGGIETQYF
TGTGCCAGCAGCCCAACCGGGGGCGGGATAGAGACCCAGTACTTC
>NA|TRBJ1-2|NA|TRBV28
CASSPSRESNYGYTF
TGTGCCAGCAGCCCCTCGCGTGAGAGTAACTATGGCTACACCTTC
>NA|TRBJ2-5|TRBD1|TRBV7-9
CASSRTGEETQYF
TGTGCCAGCAGCAGGACAGGGGAAGAGACCCAGTACTTC
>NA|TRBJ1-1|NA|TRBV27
CASSKTGLGTEAFF
TGTGCCAGCAGTAAGACCGGTTTGGGAACTGAAGCTTTCTTT
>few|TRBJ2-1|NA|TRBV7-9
CASSFPGGSHNEQFF
TGTGCCAGCAGCTTCCCTGGGGGGAGCCACAATGAGCAGTTCTTC
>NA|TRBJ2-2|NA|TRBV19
CASKLGGPNTGELFF
TGTGCCAGTAAGCTAGGGGGACCCAACACCGGGGAGCTGTTTTTT
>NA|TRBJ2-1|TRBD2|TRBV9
CASSVGGRAYNEQFF
TGTGCCAGCAGCGTAGGCGGGAGGGCCTACAATGAGCAGTTCTTC
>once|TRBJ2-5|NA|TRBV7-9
CASSSSDLVFETQYF
TGTGCCAGCAGCTCGTCTGACCTGGTCTTCGAGACCCAGTACTTC
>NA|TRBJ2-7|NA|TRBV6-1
CASSVENSYEQYF
TGTGCCAGCAGTGTGGAGAACTCCTACGAGCAGTACTTC
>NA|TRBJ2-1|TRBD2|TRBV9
CASSVAAGGTYNEQFF
TGTGCCAGCAGCGTAGCAGCGGGGGGCACGTACAATGAGCAGTTCTTC
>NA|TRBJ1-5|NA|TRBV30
CAWRGQEAGHQPQHF
TGTGCCTGGAGAGGGCAAGAGGCAGGGCATCAGCCCCAGCATTTT
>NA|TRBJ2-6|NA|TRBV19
CASSTGGAYSGANVLTF
TGTGCCAGTAGTACAGGGGGGGCTTACTCTGGGGCCAACGTCCTGACTTTC
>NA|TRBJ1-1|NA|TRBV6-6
CASRGDINTEAFF
TGTGCCAGCAGGGGGGACATCAACACTGAAGCTTTCTTT